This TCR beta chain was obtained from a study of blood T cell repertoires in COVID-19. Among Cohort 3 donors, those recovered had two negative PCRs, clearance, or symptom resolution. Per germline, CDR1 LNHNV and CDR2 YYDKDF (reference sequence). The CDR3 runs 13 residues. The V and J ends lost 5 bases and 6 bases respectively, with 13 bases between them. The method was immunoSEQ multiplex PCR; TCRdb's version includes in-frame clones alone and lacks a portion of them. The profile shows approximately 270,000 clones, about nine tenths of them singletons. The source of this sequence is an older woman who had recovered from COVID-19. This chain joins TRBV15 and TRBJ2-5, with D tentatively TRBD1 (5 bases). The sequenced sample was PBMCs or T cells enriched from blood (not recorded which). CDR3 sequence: CATSQRPGKTQYF. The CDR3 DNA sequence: TGTGCCACCAGCCAGAGACCAGGGAAGACCCAGTACTTC.